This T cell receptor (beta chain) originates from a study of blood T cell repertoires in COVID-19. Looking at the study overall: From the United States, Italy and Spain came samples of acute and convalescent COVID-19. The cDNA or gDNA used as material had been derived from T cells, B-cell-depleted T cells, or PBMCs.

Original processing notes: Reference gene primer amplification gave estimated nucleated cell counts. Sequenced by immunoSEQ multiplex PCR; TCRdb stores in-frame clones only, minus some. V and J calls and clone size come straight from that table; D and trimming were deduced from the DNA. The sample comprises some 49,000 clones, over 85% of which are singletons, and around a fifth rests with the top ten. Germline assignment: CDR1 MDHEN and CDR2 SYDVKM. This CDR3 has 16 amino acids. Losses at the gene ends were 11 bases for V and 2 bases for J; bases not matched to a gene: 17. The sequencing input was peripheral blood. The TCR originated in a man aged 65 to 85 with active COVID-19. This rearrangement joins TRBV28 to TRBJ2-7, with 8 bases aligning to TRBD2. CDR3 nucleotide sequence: TGTGCCGCCCCGCCCGGGACTAGAGGTGTCACCTACGAGCAGTACTTC. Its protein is CAAPPGTRGVTYEQYF.